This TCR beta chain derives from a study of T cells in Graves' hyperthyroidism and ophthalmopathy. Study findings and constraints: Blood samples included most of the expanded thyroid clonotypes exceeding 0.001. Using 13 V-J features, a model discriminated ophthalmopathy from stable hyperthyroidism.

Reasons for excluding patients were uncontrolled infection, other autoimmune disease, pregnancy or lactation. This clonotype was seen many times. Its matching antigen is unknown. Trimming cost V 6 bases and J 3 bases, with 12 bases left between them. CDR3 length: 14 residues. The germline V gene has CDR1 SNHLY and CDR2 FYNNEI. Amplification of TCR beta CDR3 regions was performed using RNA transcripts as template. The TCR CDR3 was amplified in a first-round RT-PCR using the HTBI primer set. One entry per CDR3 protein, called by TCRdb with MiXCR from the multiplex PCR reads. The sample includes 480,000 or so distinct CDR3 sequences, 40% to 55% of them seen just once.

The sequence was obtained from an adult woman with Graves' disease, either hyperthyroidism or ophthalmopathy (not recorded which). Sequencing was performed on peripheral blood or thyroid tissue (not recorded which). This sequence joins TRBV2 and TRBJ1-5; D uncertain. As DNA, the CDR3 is TGTGCCAGCAGAAGCGAGGCCCACAATCAGCCCCAGCATTTT. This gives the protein CASRSEAHNQPQHF.